The clone carrying this T cell receptor (beta chain) came up once. Its antigen is not identified. The entry originates in a study of T cell clones after liver transplantation. On the study more broadly: Until 12-24 months post-transplant, subjects got standard immunosuppression and no induction. Blood was drawn pre-transplant, before withdrawal, and after full or failed withdrawal. Study findings and constraints: These preliminary findings come from unstandardized post-transplant sampling times.

V was cut by 4 bases and J by 1 base, with 11 bases left in between. The CDR3 runs 14 residues. Germline CDR1 is SGHRS and CDR2 is YFSETQ. Sorting of unstimulated PBMCs yielded separate CD3+CD4+ and CD3+CD8+ fractions. Assay used: immunoSEQ multiplex PCR; TCRdb lists only in-frame clones, some missing. The sample carries fewer than 85,000 clones, approximately 82% recorded once. The TCR was taken from a human patient who received a liver transplant. Part of the T cell pool may stem from the graft donor. The source was CD4+ T cells from blood, collected at the 22-month timepoint. The genes are TRBV5-1 and TRBJ2-5; D might be TRBD2 (5 bases). CDR3 region: CASSLGDSQETQYF. For the CDR3, the DNA is TGCGCCAGCAGCCTCGGGGATTCCCAAGAGACCCAGTACTTC.